The rows below give T cell receptor beta chains drawn from one sample of a study of blood T cell repertoires in COVID-19. Sequenced by immunoSEQ multiplex PCR; TCRdb stores in-frame clones only, minus some. The sample includes around 50,000 clones, approximately 88% of them seen just once. The sample taken for sequencing was peripheral blood. The receptor source for this set is a human donor in a cohort sampled during active COVID-19. Each CDR3 is given with its conserved first and last residue. Each record gives: clone size, V gene, D gene, J gene, CDR3 DNA, CDR3 protein. D genes are given only for firm matches. Expanded clones are given a class, and other clones once, few, many or no size at all.

>.|TRBV5-5|.|TRBJ2-6
TGTGCCAGCGGATCGGACAGTCCCTCCTTTTTGTTCTCTGGGGCCAACGTCCTGACTTTC
CASGSDSPSFLFSGANVLTF
>.|TRBV27|TRBD1|TRBJ1-6
TGTGCCAGCAGTTTTACGGGGATAGGGGGCAATTCACCCCTCCACTTT
CASSFTGIGGNSPLHF
>.|TRBV25-1|.|TRBJ2-3
TGTGCCAGCAGTGAATCAGGCGCCGGCACAGATACGCAGTATTTT
CASSESGAGTDTQYF
>.|TRBV6-2/TRBV6-3|.|TRBJ2-3
TGTGCCAGCAGTCTCCCAGATACGCAGTATTTT
CASSLPDTQYF
>.|TRBV18|TRBD2|TRBJ2-3
TGTGCCAGCTCCGACCGGGACTACGTAAGCACAGATACGCAGTATTTT
CASSDRDYVSTDTQYF
>.|TRBV7-8|.|TRBJ1-1
TGTGCCAGCAGACCTGACAGGACCCAGGGTGAAGCTTTCTTT
CASRPDRTQGEAFF
>.|TRBV7-6|.|TRBJ2-2
TGTGCCAGCAGCTTAGAAGGGGCCACCGGGGAGCTGTTTTTT
CASSLEGATGELFF
>few|TRBV7-9|.|TRBJ2-7
TGTGCCAGCAGCTTAGTTCGGGGGGCCATGTCGGGCTACGAGCAGTACTTC
CASSLVRGAMSGYEQYF
>.|TRBV11-2|.|TRBJ2-1
TGTGCCAGCAGCTTAGGGAGCCAGGGAACCTACAATGAGCAGTTCTTC
CASSLGSQGTYNEQFF
>.|TRBV5-1|.|TRBJ2-3
TGCGCCAGCAGCTTGGGTCGGGGGGCTAGCACAGATACGCAGTATTTT
CASSLGRGASTDTQYF
>once|TRBV5-6|.|TRBJ2-7
TGTGCCAGCAGCACTTGGGTCCAGGGGTCCTACGAGCAGTACTTC
CASSTWVQGSYEQYF
>.|TRBV7-9|.|TRBJ2-1
TGTGCCAGCAGCTTAGAATTAACTAAGCATGAGCAGTTCTTC
CASSLELTKHEQFF
>.|TRBV19|TRBD1|TRBJ2-3
TGTGCCAGTAGTCCAAGGACAGGGGGCACAGATACGCAGTATTTT
CASSPRTGGTDTQYF
>.|TRBV7-8|.|TRBJ1-6
TGTGCCAGCAGTTCCGACATTAGCGATAATTCACCCCTCCACTTT
CASSSDISDNSPLHF
>.|TRBV7-9|.|TRBJ2-7
TGTGCCAGCAGCTTTTCGGGTGAGCAGTACTTC
CASSFSGEQYF
>once|TRBV7-9|TRBD2|TRBJ2-3
TGTGCCAGCAGCTTTTACGGCGGCGGGGGTGGGGATACGCAGTATTTT
CASSFYGGGGGDTQYF
>.|TRBV28|TRBD2|TRBJ2-1
TGTGCCAGCAGTTGGGAGGGTGTCTACAATGAGCAGTTCTTC
CASSWEGVYNEQFF
>.|TRBV5-1|TRBD2|TRBJ2-1
TGCGCCAGCAGCTTGATTACTAGCGGGAACGAGCAGTTCTTC
CASSLITSGNEQFF
>few|TRBV10-3|.|TRBJ1-5
TGTGCCATCAATGACCTCCCTCGGCAGCCCCAGCATTTT
CAINDLPRQPQHF
>.|TRBV5-1|TRBD2|TRBJ2-1
TGCGCCAGCAGCTTGGATCTACTAGCGGGAGGTAGCTACAATGAGCAGTTCTTC
CASSLDLLAGGSYNEQFF
>.|TRBV25-1|TRBD2|TRBJ2-4
TGTGCCAGCAGTGAATACGCGGGGGGCCGGAAAAACATTCAGTACTTC
CASSEYAGGRKNIQYF
>.|TRBV3-1/TRBV3-2|.|TRBJ1-2
TGTGCCAGCAGCCAACTGTCTAAATATGGCTACACCTTC
CASSQLSKYGYTF
>.|TRBV5-6|TRBD2|TRBJ2-7
TGTGCCAGCAGCTTTAATGCGGGGGGATCGTACGAGCAGTACTTC
CASSFNAGGSYEQYF
>once|TRBV6-2/TRBV6-3|.|TRBJ1-2
TGTGCCAGCAGTTACGGCAGTCTCTATGGCTACACCTTC
CASSYGSLYGYTF
>.|TRBV9|.|TRBJ1-2
TGTGCCAGCAGCGCCGACCCCAGGGAAGCTATTGGATACACCTTC
CASSADPREAIGYTF
>.|TRBV19|.|TRBJ2-1
TGTGCCAGTAGTATAGAAGCGTCGGCCGGCTATGAGCAGTTCTTC
CASSIEASAGYEQFF
>.|TRBV18|TRBD2|TRBJ2-3
TGTGCCAGCTCACCCCCCTGGGGGAGCGGGGGGACGCGGGATACGCAGTATTTT
CASSPPWGSGGTRDTQYF
>.|TRBV12-5|.|TRBJ2-3
TGTGCTAGTGGTTTTGGACATCTAGATACGCAGTATTTT
CASGFGHLDTQYF
>.|TRBV3-1/TRBV3-2|.|TRBJ2-1
TGTGCCAGCAGCCAAGATAGGCGGGACTTAGCCTACAATGAGCAGTTCTTC
CASSQDRRDLAYNEQFF